The clone carrying this T cell receptor (beta chain) was observed once. The sample originates from a study of blood T cell repertoires in COVID-19. Whole-study context: Samples taken during acute and convalescent COVID-19 were collected in the United States, Italy and Spain.

In the study's own analysis: Reference gene primer amplification gave nucleated cell count estimates. The data were produced by immunoSEQ multiplex PCR, yet TCRdb's version contains in-frame clones alone and is incomplete. For V, J and clone size, that table is used; D and trimming come from the DNA. The table lists about half a million clones, nearly 90% of them singletons. The ends were cut back, 6 bases at V and 8 bases at J, with 13 bases in the middle. In germline, CDR1 is SNHLY, CDR2 FYNNEI. The CDR3 spans 12 residues. Patients of the Seattle cohort, enrolled during active infection, were followed longitudinally.

The sequence was obtained from a man aged 18 to 30 with COVID-19, enrolled during active disease. This chain connects TRBV2 to TRBJ1-2, with D maybe TRBD1 (5 bases). Sequencing used peripheral blood. The CDR3 sequence is CASSQLTDGYTF. The CDR3 nucleotides read TGTGCCAGCAGCCAATTGACAGACGGCTACACCTTC.